This is a list of T cell receptor beta chains from one sample in a study of blood T cell repertoires in COVID-19. Using immunoSEQ multiplex PCR, the repertoire was profiled, and TCRdb retains in-frame clones only, with some absent. The sample shows around 190,000 clones, around 80% of them seen only once. The source material was PBMCs or T cells enriched from blood (not recorded which). These receptors were taken from a woman aged 50 to 60 with acute COVID-19. Both conserved end residues are part of each CDR3. D genes are given only for firm matches. Size tells how often a clone was seen (once, few, many) or the class of an expanded clone, and some rows leave it out.

>-|TRBJ1-6|TRBV7-2|-
CASSPRAGARNSPLHF
TGTGCCAGCAGCCCAAGGGCGGGGGCGCGCAATTCACCCCTCCACTTT
>-|TRBJ1-1|TRBV6-5|-
CASSYQAMNTEAFF
TGTGCCAGCAGTTACCAGGCTATGAACACTGAAGCTTTCTTT
>TRBD1|TRBJ2-6|TRBV24-1|-
CATGDNITRQGAPLRSSGANVLTF
TGTGCCACCGGTGATAATATAACTCGACAGGGGGCTCCTCTGCGCTCCTCTGGGGCCAACGTCCTGACTTTC
>-|TRBJ1-1|TRBV14|-
CASSPSGRANTEAFF
TGTGCCAGCAGCCCAAGTGGGCGCGCGAACACTGAAGCTTTCTTT
>-|TRBJ1-1|TRBV5-4|-
CASSLWGGQGNPNTEAFF
TGTGCCAGCAGCTTGTGGGGCGGGCAGGGGAATCCCAACACTGAAGCTTTCTTT
>-|TRBJ1-1|TRBV5-1|-
CASSLDNRNTEAFF
TGCGCCAGCAGCTTAGACAACCGGAACACTGAAGCTTTCTTT
>TRBD2|TRBJ2-5|TRBV7-2|-
CASSLGTSGEETQYF
TGTGCCAGCAGCTTGGGGACTAGCGGGGAAGAGACCCAGTACTTC
>-|TRBJ1-5|TRBV19|-
CASSTDSSNQPQHF
TGTGCCAGTAGTACGGACAGTAGCAATCAGCCCCAGCATTTT
>-|TRBJ2-3|TRBV5-4|-
CASSSRGSTDTQYF
TGTGCCAGCAGCTCTCGGGGTTCGACAGATACGCAGTATTTT
>TRBD2|TRBJ2-2|TRBV2|-
CASSVMISGVGKELFF
TGTGCCAGCAGTGTCATGATAAGCGGGGTTGGAAAGGAGCTGTTTTTT
>TRBD2|TRBJ2-5|TRBV18|-
CASSPTTSGGGEETQYF
TGTGCCAGCTCACCCACGACTAGCGGGGGGGGAGAAGAGACCCAGTACTTC
>TRBD2|TRBJ2-1|TRBV19|-
CASSIVGGGAYNEQFF
TGTGCCAGTAGTATAGTCGGGGGGGGAGCCTACAATGAGCAGTTCTTC
>TRBD2|TRBJ2-4|TRBV4-1|few
CASSRAGVALAKNIQYF
TGCGCCAGCAGCCGAGCGGGGGTCGCCTTAGCCAAAAACATTCAGTACTTC
>TRBD1|TRBJ2-1|TRBV24-1|once
CATSDLKGGLYNEQFF
TGTGCCACCAGTGATTTAAAAGGGGGCTTATACAATGAGCAGTTCTTC
>TRBD2|TRBJ2-5|TRBV4-3|-
CASSLIPGGRETQYF
TGCGCCAGCAGCCTAATTCCGGGAGGGCGAGAGACCCAGTACTTC
>TRBD1|TRBJ1-4|TRBV7-6|-
CASSLNYGTGVEKLFF
TGTGCCAGCAGCTTAAATTATGGGACAGGGGTTGAAAAACTGTTTTTT
>-|TRBJ1-1|TRBV13|-
CASRSDTSNTEAFF
TGTGCCAGCCGCTCAGACACCTCGAACACTGAAGCTTTCTTT
>-|TRBJ2-1|TRBV11-2|-
CASSLGGVGIGNEQFF
TGTGCCAGCAGCTTAGGGGGGGTGGGAATAGGCAATGAGCAGTTCTTC
>TRBD2|TRBJ2-1|TRBV3-1/TRBV3-2|-
CASSQYGGEQFF
TGTGCCAGCAGCCAATACGGGGGGGAGCAGTTCTTC
>-|TRBJ2-3|TRBV5-1|-
CASSLGYTSSTDTQYF
TGCGCCAGCAGCTTGGGGTACACCTCTAGCACAGATACGCAGTATTTT
>-|TRBJ1-3|TRBV9|-
CASTPGERDTIYF
TGTGCCAGCACCCCGGGCGAGAGGGACACCATATATTTT
>TRBD1|TRBJ2-2|TRBV29-1|-
CSVEVGGQGRMNTGELFF
TGCAGCGTTGAAGTGGGAGGACAGGGGAGGATGAACACCGGGGAGCTGTTTTTT
>-|TRBJ1-4|TRBV27|-
CASSTHPGREKLFF
TGTGCCAGCAGTACTCACCCGGGGAGAGAAAAACTGTTTTTT
>-|TRBJ1-1|TRBV7-3|-
CASSLDRNTEAFF
TGTGCCAGCAGCTTAGATAGGAACACTGAAGCTTTCTTT
>TRBD2|TRBJ2-1|TRBV6-5|-
CASSYGTSEQFF
TGTGCCAGCAGTTACGGGACTAGTGAGCAGTTCTTC
>TRBD2|TRBJ2-5|TRBV5-1|-
CASSLGGLAAGYQETQYF
TGCGCCAGCAGCTTGGGGGGACTAGCGGCGGGGTACCAAGAGACCCAGTACTTC
>-|TRBJ1-2|TRBV19|-
CASRPRGGDGYTF
TGTGCCAGTAGACCAAGGGGAGGTGATGGCTACACCTTC
>TRBD1|TRBJ1-6|TRBV4-2|few
CASSQGGKLGQKNPSPLHF
TGTGCCAGCAGCCAAGGAGGGAAGTTGGGACAGAAGAACCCTTCACCCCTCCACTTT
>TRBD1|TRBJ1-2|TRBV5-1|few
CASSRGQGDYGYTF
TGCGCCAGCAGCAGGGGACAGGGAGACTATGGCTACACCTTC
>-|TRBJ2-5|TRBV5-1|-
CASTMGQTQYF
TGCGCCAGCACTATGGGGCAGACCCAGTACTTC